The text below deals with one T cell receptor beta chain. This sample stems from a study of CD8 T cells in Susac syndrome. The V end was cut by 1 base, the J end by 4 bases, with 13 bases between. CDR1 and CDR2 from the germline V gene are LGHDT and YNNKEL (reference sequence). CDR3 length: 15 amino acids. The RNA, about 0.5 to 1 ug, was put through reverse transcription using random hexamers. MiXCR was run by TCRdb on the immunoSEQ multiplex PCR reads, yielding one entry per CDR3 protein. The sample shows approximately 180,000 distinct CDR3 sequences, 90% to 97% of them seen only once. Sequenced material: CD4+ T cells from PBMCs. The clonotype comes from a human donor with multiple sclerosis. This rearrangement joins TRBV3-1 to TRBJ1-1, with D possibly TRBD1 on 5 matching bases. The CDR3 protein is CASSQGVGDFTEAFF. CDR3 nucleotide sequence: TGTGCCAGCAGCCAAGGGGTAGGGGATTTCACTGAAGCTTTCTTT.